This TCR beta chain was observed in a study of blood T cell repertoires in COVID-19. Study context: The United States, Italy and Spain provided the acute and convalescent COVID-19 samples.

Looked up from germline, CDR1 is SGHVS and CDR2 is FQNEAQ. This CDR3 has 15 amino acids. Trimming removed 5 bases from V and 8 bases from J; junction bases left unmatched: 14. Clones were sequenced by immunoSEQ multiplex PCR, and TCRdb holds only the in-frame ones, with some missing. This table holds hundreds of thousands of clones, around 88% found once. The TCR originated in a woman in her 30s who had recovered from COVID-19. The sequencing sample was made of peripheral blood. The chain carries TRBV7-8 and TRBJ1-2, with TRBD1 identical over 7 bases. DNA of the CDR3: TGTGCCAGCAGCCAACCGACAGGGAGGTCCGAGGGCTACACCTTC. It is translated as CASSQPTGRSEGYTF.